The 21 T cell receptor beta chains listed next were all sequenced from one sample in a study of blood T cell repertoires in COVID-19. TCRdb keeps only in-frame clones here, not all; method: immunoSEQ multiplex PCR. The table records around 330,000 clones, roughly 86% of them present only once. The sequenced material came from PBMCs or T cells enriched from blood (not recorded which). The source of these receptors is a woman younger than 30 who had recovered from COVID-19.

V gene TRBV3-1 (or the pseudogene TRBV3-2) combines with J gene TRBJ1-1, with D possibly TRBD1 on 6 matching bases. Germline CDR1 and CDR2: LGHDT and YNNKEL (reference sequence). V was clipped by 4 bases and J by 4 bases, with 22 bases between them. There are 17 residues in the CDR3. The CDR3 nucleotides read TGTGCCAGCAGCCGCGAGGGCTCCACAGGGTGGGGCACTGAAGCTTTCTTT. Amino acid sequence: CASSREGSTGWGTEAFF.

Written as DNA, the CDR3 is TGTGCCAGCAGTTTACCCGTGACTAATGAAAAACTGTTTTTT. Translation gives CASSLPVTNEKLFF. The V call is TRBV28, the J call TRBJ1-4; D gene uncertain. The CDR3 covers 14 residues. V was shortened by 2 bases and J by 2 bases, with 6 bases between the two germline ends. Germline V gene data show CDR1 as MDHEN and CDR2 as SYDVKM.

The CDR3 DNA reads as TGTGCCAGCAGCGGGGGGGGATACAATGAGCAGTTCTTC. It translates to CASSGGGYNEQFF. The V call is TRBV7-2, the J call TRBJ2-1; 7 bases map to TRBD2. The germline V gene has CDR1 SGHTA and CDR2 FQGNSA. This CDR3 comprises 13 residues. J was trimmed by 4 bases and V by 5 bases; bases with no gene match: 2. Variable domain in full (rest from reference TRBV7-2 and TRBJ2-1): GAGVSQSPSNKVTEKGKDVELRCDPISGHTALYWYRQSLGQGLEFLIYFQGNSAPDKSGLPSDRFSAERTGGSVSTLTIQRTQQEDSAVYLCASSGGGYNEQFFGPGTRLTVL.

The chain employs TRBV4-1 and TRBJ2-2; 10 bases align to TRBD2. V lost 5 bases and J lost 7; bases outside the gene matches: 7. The germline V gene has CDR1 MGHRA and CDR2 YSYEKL. The length of the CDR3 is 15 residues. The CDR3 here is CASSSQRGGFGELFF. Here the CDR3 DNA reads TGCGCCAGCAGCTCCCAGCGGGGGGGCTTCGGGGAGCTGTTTTTT.

The table lists this clone with many counts. This rearrangement joins TRBV5-1 to TRBJ1-1; D not resolved. The length of the CDR3 is 14 residues. The ends were cut back, 8 bases at V and 1 base at J, with 15 bases in the middle. Germline V CDR1 and CDR2: SGHRS, YFSETQ. The CDR3, as DNA: TGCGCCAGTTCTATCGTTTATCAGAACACTGAAGCTTTCTTT. This codes for CASSIVYQNTEAFF.

This chain connects TRBV18 to TRBJ1-1; no definite D call. CDR3 length: 15 amino acids. Germline values: CDR1 KGHSH, CDR2 LQKENI. V was pared by 0 bases and J by 0 bases, with 8 bases between. CDR3 DNA sequence: TGTGCCAGCTCACCACCGAAGTACATGAACACTGAAGCTTTCTTT. It translates to CASSPPKYMNTEAFF.

The chain employs TRBV19 and TRBJ1-3; D possibly corresponds to TRBD1 (5 bases). Germline V gene lookup returns CDR1 LNHDA and CDR2 SQIVND (reference sequence). V dropped 7 bases and J dropped 0 bases, with 10 bases sitting between them. The CDR3 is 14 residues long. The CDR3 sequence is CASTQQVSGNTIYF. The CDR3 DNA follows: TGTGCCAGTACTCAACAGGTCTCTGGAAACACCATATATTTT.

This clone was seen just once. The chain carries TRBV28 and TRBJ2-1; 11 nucleotides agree with TRBD2. Trimming at V came to 7 bases and at J to 12 bases, leaving 11 bases not matched to a gene. The germline V gene has CDR1 MDHEN and CDR2 SYDVKM. This CDR3 has 14 amino acids. CDR3 protein: CASTLSLAGGPQFF. In nucleotides, the CDR3 is TGTGCCAGCACACTTTCCTTAGCGGGAGGGCCGCAGTTCTTC.

The chain joins TRBV12-5 to TRBJ1-1, with 9 bases fitting TRBD1. Germline loops: CDR1 LGHNT, CDR2 FRNRAP. The ends lost 0 bases at V and 3 bases at J; junction bases unmatched: 5. The CDR3 totals 16 residues. CDR3 sequence (DNA): TGTGCTAGTGGTTTGGTAGACCGGGACAGGGACACTGAAGCTTTCTTT. Translation gives CASGLVDRDRDTEAFF.

J is TRBJ1-1 and V is TRBV19; 8 bases agree with TRBD1. Germline CDR1 LNHDA, CDR2 SQIVND (reference sequence). The CDR3 spans 16 residues. V trimming: 5 bases; J trimming: 1 base; junction bases outside the gene matches: 9. The DNA of the CDR3 is TGTGCCAGTAGTGCCCCCCACAGGGGGTGGAACACTGAAGCTTTCTTT. Protein: CASSAPHRGWNTEAFF.

The chain carries TRBV18 and TRBJ2-3, with 8 bases identical to TRBD2. This CDR3 is built from 14 residues. The V and J ends lost 3 bases and 1 base, in that order; junction bases with no gene match: 0. CDR1 is KGHSH and CDR2 is LQKENI in the germline V gene. CDR3 coding DNA: TGTGCCAGCTCACCTAGCGGGGGCACAGATACGCAGTATTTT. This codes for CASSPSGGTDTQYF.

The chain is built from TRBV5-5 and TRBJ1-2; TRBD1 agrees at 7 bases. The J segment lost 4 bases and the V segment lost 4 bases, leaving 4 bases of the junction unmatched. CDR1 is SGHKS and CDR2 is YYEKEE in the germline V gene (reference sequence). The CDR3 has 13 amino acids. The chain's CDR3 is CASSRDSPYGYTF. As DNA, the CDR3 is TGTGCCAGCAGCCGGGACAGCCCCTATGGCTACACCTTC.

This clone was seen at least ten times. The chain recombines TRBV27 with TRBJ2-1, with 10 nucleotides matching TRBD1. The CDR3 contains 17 residues. Trimming cost V 5 bases and J 3 bases; bases outside gene matches: 10. The germline V gene encodes CDR1 MNHEY and CDR2 SMNVEV (reference sequence). In DNA, the CDR3 is TGTGCCAGCAGTCCGGAGACAGGGGGCGAATACTACAATGAGCAGTTCTTC. Amino acids: CASSPETGGEYYNEQFF.

The V gene is TRBV19, the J gene TRBJ2-1; 7 positions match TRBD2. CDR1 is LNHDA, CDR2 SQIVND, per germline (reference sequence). The CDR3 loop spans 16 amino acids. V lost 5 bases and J lost 2; bases outside the gene matches: 9. The CDR3 region is CASSPSGVLTYNEQFF. The DNA of the CDR3 is TGTGCCAGTAGTCCCAGCGGGGTCCTTACCTACAATGAGCAGTTCTTC. Combining the CDR3 with reference TRBV19 and TRBJ2-1 gives the whole variable domain DGGITQSPKYLFRKEGQNVTLSCEQNLNHDAMYWYRQDPGQGLRLIYYSQIVNDFQKGDIAEGYSVSREKKESFPLTVTSAQKNPTAFYLCASSPSGVLTYNEQFFGPGTRLTVL.

This chain uses TRBV20-1 with TRBJ1-6; possibly TRBD1 for D (5 bases). The ends were cut back, 3 bases at V and 7 bases at J, with 13 bases in the middle. Germline CDR1 DFQATT, CDR2 SNEGSKA (reference sequence). The CDR3 consists of 14 residues. CDR3 protein: CSASEGPLNSPLHF. The CDR3 DNA reads as TGCAGTGCTAGTGAGGGGCCGCTAAATTCACCCCTCCACTTT.

The chain carries TRBV4-2 and TRBJ1-4; 10 nucleotides match TRBD1. Germline-derived CDR1 and CDR2 are LGHNA and YNFKEQ. The J segment lost 8 bases and the V segment lost 0 bases, leaving 9 bases of the junction unmatched. This CDR3 has 17 amino acids. CDR3 amino acids: CASSQDPRQGAGEKLFF. The CDR3 DNA reads TGTGCCAGCAGCCAAGACCCCCGACAGGGGGCAGGGGAAAAACTGTTTTTT.

This chain connects TRBV27 to TRBJ2-3; possible D gene TRBD2, 6 bases. The CDR3 spans 16 residues. Germline V gene data show CDR1 as MNHEY and CDR2 as SMNVEV (reference sequence). Deletions cut 3 bases from V and 1 base from J, with 14 bases between. Written as DNA, the CDR3 is TGTGCCAGCAGTTTTAGCGGTCCCCGACGCACAGATACGCAGTATTTT. This encodes CASSFSGPRRTDTQYF.

The chain has TRBV7-2 and TRBJ2-3; 7 bases are a match to TRBD2. Trimming took 1 base from V and 3 from J; bases not matched to a gene: 1. Germline CDR1 reads SGHTA; CDR2 reads FQGNSA. CDR3 size: 14 residues. The CDR3 here is CASSLVGGTDTQYF. DNA of the CDR3: TGTGCCAGCAGCTTAGTGGGGGGGACAGATACGCAGTATTTT.

The chain couples TRBV28 to TRBJ1-5, with TRBD1 identical over 7 bases. From germline, CDR1 is MDHEN and CDR2 SYDVKM. V was pared by 2 bases and J by 0 bases, with 4 bases of the junction left unmatched. The CDR3 is 16 amino acids. CDR3 bases: TGTGCCAGCAGTTTACACAGGGGAAATAGCAATCAGCCCCAGCATTTT. The encoded protein is CASSLHRGNSNQPQHF.

The chain recombines TRBV19 with TRBJ2-4; the D gene is possibly TRBD2 (6 bases). This CDR3 is built from 19 residues. V gave up 2 bases and J gave up 0 bases, with 20 bases separating them. Germline V gene sequence: CDR1 LNHDA, CDR2 SQIVND (reference sequence). The CDR3 reads CASSIRGTTLQLAKNIQYF. For the CDR3, the DNA is TGTGCCAGTAGTATACGCGGGACCACCCTCCAACTAGCCAAAAACATTCAGTACTTC.

The V gene is TRBV28, the J gene TRBJ2-5, with D unclear. Germline CDR1 MDHEN, CDR2 SYDVKM. The length of the CDR3 is 15 residues. V gave up 3 bases and J gave up 3 bases, with 14 bases separating them. CDR3 loop: CASSFTPTEEETQYF. In DNA form, the CDR3 reads TGTGCCAGCAGTTTCACACCAACCGAGGAAGAGACCCAGTACTTC.